The entry below describes one T cell receptor beta chain. No antigen is known for it. This sample stems from a study of PD-1 blockade in classical Hodgkin lymphoma. Study-level background: Administration of nivolumab to patients was at 3 mg/kg intravenously every 2 weeks.

No patient escaped relapse after autologous stem cell transplantation, and brentuximab vedotin exposure varied. The data were produced by immunoSEQ multiplex PCR, yet TCRdb's version contains in-frame clones alone and is incomplete. The sample lists around 70,000 clones, 71% occurring once. V lost 0 bases, J lost 3 bases, and 4 bases stayed unmatched. Per the germline V gene, CDR1 is SGDLS and CDR2 is YYNGEE. The CDR3 length is 15 residues. The study's findings and limits: Patients newly diagnosed and complete responders had comparable baseline diversity. The causes of the repertoire differences, possibly disease activity or prior therapy, remain undefined. By C4D1, CD4+ diversity increased significantly, especially in complete responders.

This specimen consisted of peripheral blood mononuclear cells (PBMCs), obtained before the second cycle of nivolumab. This clonotype originated in a human donor with classical Hodgkin lymphoma. This chain joins TRBV9 and TRBJ2-3, with 7 bases identical to TRBD2. In DNA, the CDR3 is TGTGCCAGCAGCGTAGGTCAGGGAGGGACAGATACGCAGTATTTT. This translates into CASSVGQGGTDTQYF.